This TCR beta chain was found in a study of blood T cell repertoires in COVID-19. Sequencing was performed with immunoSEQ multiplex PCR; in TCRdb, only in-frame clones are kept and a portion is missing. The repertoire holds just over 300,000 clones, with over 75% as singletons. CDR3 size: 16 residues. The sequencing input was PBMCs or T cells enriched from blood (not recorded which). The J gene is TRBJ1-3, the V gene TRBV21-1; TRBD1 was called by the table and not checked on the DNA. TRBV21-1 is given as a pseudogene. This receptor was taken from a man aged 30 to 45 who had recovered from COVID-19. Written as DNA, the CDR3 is TGTGCCAGCAGCAGGGTGACAGGGGGCTCTGGAAACACCATATATTTT. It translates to CASSRVTGGSGNTIYF.